Below are 21 T cell receptor beta chains sequenced from a single sample in a study of blood T cell repertoires in COVID-19. Here immunoSEQ multiplex PCR was the method, and the copy in TCRdb shows in-frame clones only, minus some. The table shows 120,000 to 150,000 clones, with 87% occurring only once. Sequenced sample: peripheral blood. These receptors were obtained from a woman aged 45-65 years with active or convalescent COVID-19.

The rearrangement links TRBV7-2 to TRBJ2-3; 7 bases line up with TRBD2. The V and J ends lost 7 bases and 0 bases, in that order; junction bases with no gene match: 7. The CDR3 extends over 15 amino acids. CDR1 is SGHTA, CDR2 FQGNSA, per germline. As DNA, the CDR3 is TGTGCCAGCACCCTGACTAGCATAAGCACAGATACGCAGTATTTT. Protein: CASTLTSISTDTQYF.

The chain combines TRBV9 with TRBJ1-3, with D hard to call. Germline V gene lookup returns CDR1 SGDLS and CDR2 YYNGEE. Trimming stripped 3 bases from V and 0 bases from J, with 10 bases between. There are 15 residues in the CDR3. CDR3 sequence: CASSGHLSSGNTIYF. CDR3 nucleotides: TGTGCCAGCAGCGGACACCTGAGCTCTGGAAACACCATATATTTT.

CDR3 amino acids: CASSSSSYNEQFF. CDR3 sequence (DNA): TGTGCCAGCAGCTCGAGCTCCTACAATGAGCAGTTCTTC. The chain recombines TRBV7-9 with TRBJ2-1; D is unresolved. This CDR3 is 13 amino acids long. V was clipped by 4 bases and J by 0 bases, with 4 bases between them. Germline lookup yields CDR1 SEHNR and CDR2 FQNEAQ (reference sequence).

This clone was detected a few times. Written as DNA, the CDR3 is TGTGCCAGCAGTGAAAGACTAGCGGCCCCCTACGAGCAGTACTTC. This translates into CASSERLAAPYEQYF. The chain combines TRBV25-1 with TRBJ2-7, with 9 bases identical to TRBD2. The CDR3 totals 15 residues. V was clipped by 2 bases and J by 2 bases; unmatched bases: 4. Germline CDR1 and CDR2: MGHDK and SYGVNS.

CDR3 DNA sequence: TGTGCCAGCACCCTCGGAGGGCAAGGCTACACCTTC. Translation gives CASTLGGQGYTF. The chain combines TRBV12-3 or TRBV12-4 with TRBJ1-2; D remains ambiguous. This CDR3 region has 12 residues. Between the trimmed V and J ends, which lost 7 bases and 8 bases, there was a span of 14 bases.

The chain employs TRBV5-1 and TRBJ2-5; no reliable D call. Trimming left V 4 bases short and J 1 base short, with 11 bases between. CDR1 and CDR2 from the germline V gene are SGHRS and YFSETQ. The CDR3 is made up of 14 amino acids. DNA for the CDR3: TGCGCCAGCAGCCACCTGGGCAGCCAAGAGACCCAGTACTTC. Amino acid sequence: CASSHLGSQETQYF.

There are a few counts of this clone. The chain joins TRBV7-9 to TRBJ1-3, with D unclear. CDR3 length: 14 amino acids. V dropped 4 bases and J dropped 0 bases, with 7 bases sitting between them. In germline, CDR1 is SEHNR, CDR2 FQNEAQ (reference sequence). CDR3 protein: CASSWTDSGNTIYF. The CDR3, as DNA: TGTGCCAGCAGCTGGACTGACTCTGGAAACACCATATATTTT.

V and J are TRBV19 and TRBJ2-4; tentatively, D is TRBD2 (6 bases). CDR1 and CDR2 (germline): LNHDA, SQIVND (reference sequence). The CDR3 contains 12 residues. The V end was cut by 5 bases, the J end by 6 bases, with 8 bases between. The CDR3 sequence is CASSWGGNIQYF. As DNA, the CDR3 is TGTGCCAGTAGTTGGGGAGGAAACATTCAGTACTTC.

V gene TRBV2 combines with J gene TRBJ2-5; D unclear. The V end lost 8 bases, the J end lost 3 bases, and 13 bases lay between the germline ends. CDR3 length equals 13 residues. Germline V gives CDR1 SNHLY, CDR2 FYNNEI. In DNA, the CDR3 is TGTGCCAGCCGCCTGTGGGCTGAAGAGACCCAGTACTTC. Translating gives CASRLWAEETQYF.

The chain employs TRBV11-3 and TRBJ1-3; unclear D gene. The CDR3 length is 18 residues. V lost 3 bases and J lost 0, with 18 bases in between. Germline loops: CDR1 SGHNT, CDR2 YENEEA. CDR3 sequence reads: CASSFDSRDFDSGNTIYF. In DNA, the CDR3 is TGTGCCAGCAGCTTCGATTCCCGGGATTTTGACTCTGGAAACACCATATATTTT.

The chain joins TRBV5-5 to TRBJ1-6, with 7 positions matching TRBD1. The CDR3 loop spans 14 amino acids. Germline CDR1 reads SGHKS; CDR2 reads YYEKEE (reference sequence). The V and J ends lost 4 bases and 7 bases, in that order; junction bases with no gene match: 5. The CDR3 region is CASSRQGGNSPLHF. The CDR3 DNA reads as TGTGCCAGCAGCCGACAGGGCGGGAATTCACCCCTCCACTTT.

The chain links TRBV5-1 to TRBJ2-3; 9 bases align to TRBD1. The CDR3 is 14 residues long. Germline V gives CDR1 SGHRS, CDR2 YFSETQ. Germline trimming cut 4 bases from V and 4 bases from J; bases unmatched to any gene: 4. In DNA, the CDR3 is TGCGCCAGCAGCCCGGGGACAGGGTCAGATACGCAGTATTTT. It translates to CASSPGTGSDTQYF.

V is TRBV25-1 and J is TRBJ1-6, with D possibly TRBD1 on 5 matching bases. This CDR3 has 17 residues. Germline V gives CDR1 MGHDK, CDR2 SYGVNS. The ends were cut back, 3 bases at V and 4 bases at J, with 16 bases in the middle. The CDR3 here is CASSDPGGGRYNSPLHF. The CDR3 DNA reads as TGTGCCAGCAGTGACCCCGGGGGGGGAAGATATAATTCACCCCTCCACTTT.

CDR3 nucleotide sequence: TGTGCCAGTAAGGGGGCGGGGATAAACACTGAAGCTTTCTTT. It translates to CASKGAGINTEAFF. The gene calls are TRBV19 and TRBJ1-1; TRBD1 agrees at 7 bases. Looked up from germline, CDR1 is LNHDA and CDR2 is SQIVND (reference sequence). This CDR3 contains 14 residues. Trimming cost V 7 bases and J 2 bases; bases outside gene matches: 7.

CDR3 amino acids: CASSLLGGETQYF. CDR3 DNA: TGTGCCAGCAGTTTACTCGGGGGAGAGACCCAGTACTTC. The J gene is TRBJ2-5, the V gene TRBV27; possible D gene TRBD2, 6 bases. Trimming removed 2 bases at V and 4 bases at J, with 8 bases between. Germline lookup yields CDR1 MNHEY and CDR2 SMNVEV (reference sequence). This CDR3 contains 13 residues.

The chain links TRBV28 to TRBJ1-5; 7 positions agree with TRBD1. Germline V gene data show CDR1 as MDHEN and CDR2 as SYDVKM. V dropped 4 bases and J dropped 2; count of bases not matched to a gene: 5. The CDR3 consists of 15 residues. CDR3 sequence (DNA): TGTGCCAGCAGTTACTCGGACAGGCGCAATCAGCCCCAGCATTTT. Residues: CASSYSDRRNQPQHF.

The rearrangement joins TRBV5-4 to TRBJ1-4, with D possibly matching TRBD1 (5 bases). This CDR3 has 15 amino acids. Per germline, CDR1 SGHNT and CDR2 YYREEE (reference sequence). V was shortened by 4 bases and J by 8 bases, with 18 bases between the two germline ends. The CDR3 DNA reads as TGTGCCAGCAGCCTAGGGCAACAGGTTCGGGAAAAACTGTTTTTT. This gives the protein CASSLGQQVREKLFF.

CDR3 coding DNA: TGTGCCAGCAGCTTCGTGGAGCCCGGGGTATCCGAGCAGTACTTC. Its translation: CASSFVEPGVSEQYF. The chain carries TRBV5-4 and TRBJ2-7; a possible D gene is TRBD2 (5 bases). CDR3 size: 15 residues. The V gene's germline CDR1 is SGHNT and CDR2 YYREEE (reference sequence). Trimming cost V 2 bases and J 6 bases, with 18 bases left between them.

The chain carries TRBV15 and TRBJ2-3, with 10 bases matching TRBD2. Germline-derived CDR1 and CDR2 are LNHNV and YYDKDF (reference sequence). The CDR3 is 16 amino acids. V lost 1 base to trimming and J lost 6 bases; unmatched junction nucleotides: 7. This CDR3 is CATSRGSSGGMDTQYF. The CDR3 region has the DNA TGTGCCACCAGCAGAGGGTCTAGCGGGGGAATGGATACGCAGTATTTT.

The chain couples TRBV6-5 to TRBJ2-2, with no clear D. This CDR3 spans 14 amino acids. V lost 10 bases and J 3 bases, leaving 15 bases between the germline ends. CDR1 MNHEY and CDR2 SVGAGI come from the germline V gene. The CDR3 loop is CATDLGGHTGELFF. The CDR3 bases are TGTGCCACCGATCTCGGTGGGCACACCGGGGAGCTGTTTTTT.

The V call is TRBV3-1 (or the pseudogene TRBV3-2), the J call TRBJ2-3; 8 bases fit TRBD2. This CDR3 spans 15 amino acids. Germline values: CDR1 LGHDT, CDR2 YNNKEL (reference sequence). The V gene end was trimmed by 3 bases and the J gene end by 5 bases; junction bases not matched to a gene: 7. Here the CDR3 DNA reads TGTGCCAGCAGCCATCGGACTAGCCTGGGAGATACGCAGTATTTT. Its protein is CASSHRTSLGDTQYF.